This T cell receptor (beta chain) was profiled in a study of OX40 agonist ivuxolimab in advanced cancers. Background on the study: Past anti-PD-1, anti-PD-L1 or anti-CTLA-4 therapy was accepted, and 35% to 45% had received some.

Repertoires were generated with immunoSEQ multiplex PCR, while TCRdb's copy carries only in-frame clones and drops some. The sample contains roughly 100,000 clones, roughly 89% of which appear only once. This CDR3 contains 15 residues. The V segment lost 11 bases and the J segment 0 bases; nucleotides outside the gene matches: 12. Germline CDR1 ENHRY, CDR2 SYGVKD. The cohort excluded patients with autoimmune disease history or systemic immunosuppression. The chain recombines TRBV10-3 with TRBJ2-7, with 8 bases that match TRBD1. The clonotype comes from an adult with an advanced solid tumor such as melanoma, head and neck, liver or kidney cancer. The source material was CD4+ or CD8+ T cells sorted from blood, sampled in a trial of the OX40 agonist ivuxolimab. The DNA for the CDR3 is TGTGCCTCCCTCTCCGGGACAGGTTTCTCCTACGAGCAGTACTTC. It encodes CASLSGTGFSYEQYF.